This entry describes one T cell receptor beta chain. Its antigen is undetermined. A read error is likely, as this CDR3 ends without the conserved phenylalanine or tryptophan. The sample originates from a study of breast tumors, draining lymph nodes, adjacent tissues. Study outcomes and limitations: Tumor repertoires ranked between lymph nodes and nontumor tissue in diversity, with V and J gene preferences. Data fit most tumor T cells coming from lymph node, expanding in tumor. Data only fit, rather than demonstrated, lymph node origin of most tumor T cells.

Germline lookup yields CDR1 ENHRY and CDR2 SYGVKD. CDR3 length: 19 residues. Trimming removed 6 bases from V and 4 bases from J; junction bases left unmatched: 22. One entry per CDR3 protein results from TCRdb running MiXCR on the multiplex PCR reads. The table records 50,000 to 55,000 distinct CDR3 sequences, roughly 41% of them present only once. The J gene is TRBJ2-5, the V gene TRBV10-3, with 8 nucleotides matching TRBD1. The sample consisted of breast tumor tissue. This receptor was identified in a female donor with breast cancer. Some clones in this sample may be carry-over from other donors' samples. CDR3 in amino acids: CAISPTRTDQGACRETQYL. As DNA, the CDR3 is TGTGCCATCAGCCCAACTAGGACAGATCAGGGGGCTTGTAGAGAGACCCAGTACCTC.